This TCR beta chain emerged from a study of T cell responses to AZD1222 COVID-19 vaccine. Points on this clone: The antigen is not known.

The study, taken as a whole, reports: Dominant at 160-218 and 743-854, vaccine-associated CD4 TCRs also spanned spike.

V lost 6 bases, J lost 5 bases, and 10 bases lay in between. The CDR3 covers 12 residues. Looked up from germline, CDR1 is MNHEY and CDR2 is SVGAGI. The method was immunoSEQ multiplex PCR; TCRdb's version includes in-frame clones alone and lacks a portion of them. The table lists roughly 140,000 clones, 90% of them singletons. This receptor was obtained from an adult in good health. The V gene is TRBV6-5, the J gene TRBJ1-2; no firm D call. Specimen: peripheral blood, collected on day 0 of AZD1222 vaccination. CDR3 sequence: CASRDSGYGYTF. For the CDR3, the DNA is TGTGCCAGCAGGGACTCAGGTTATGGCTACACCTTC.